This T cell receptor (beta chain) was sequenced in a study of T cells in Graves' hyperthyroidism and ophthalmopathy. Germline trimming cut 5 bases from V and 3 bases from J; bases unmatched to any gene: 6. Germline CDR1 and CDR2: MNHEY and SMNVEV (reference sequence). The CDR3 consists of 14 residues. With a duration under 2 months, the hyperthyroidism was newly diagnosed in patients aged 18 to 65. Study-level points and caveats: The model foresaw ophthalmopathy a median roughly 6.6 months prior to onset.

TCR beta CDR3 regions were amplified from RNA transcripts. The HTBI primer set served for first-round RT-PCR of the TCR CDR3. Each CDR3 protein is one row after TCRdb ran MiXCR on the multiplex PCR reads. The sample carries more than 500,000 distinct CDR3 sequences, 12% to 15% recorded once. This clonotype has a count of ten or more. Its target is not known. Sample: blood. The sequence derives from a middle-aged woman with Graves' hyperthyroidism. The chain employs TRBV27 and TRBJ2-7; 8 bases are shared with TRBD1. The CDR3 DNA reads as TGTGCCAGCAGTCAAGGACAGGGTGGCTACGAGCAGTACTTC. It translates to CASSQGQGGYEQYF.